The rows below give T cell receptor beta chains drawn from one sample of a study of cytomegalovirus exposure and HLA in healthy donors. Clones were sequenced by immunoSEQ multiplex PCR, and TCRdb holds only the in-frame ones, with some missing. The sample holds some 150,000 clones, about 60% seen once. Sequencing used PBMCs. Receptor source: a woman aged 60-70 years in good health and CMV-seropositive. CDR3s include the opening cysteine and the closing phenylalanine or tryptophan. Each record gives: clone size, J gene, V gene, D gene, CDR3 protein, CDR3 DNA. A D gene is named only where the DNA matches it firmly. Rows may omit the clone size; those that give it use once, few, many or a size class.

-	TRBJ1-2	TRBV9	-	CASNGQKGVGYTF	TGTGCCAGCAACGGACAGAAAGGGGTTGGCTACACCTTC
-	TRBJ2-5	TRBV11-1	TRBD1	CASSPAPGQGKETQYF	TGTGCCAGCAGCCCCGCCCCGGGACAGGGAAAAGAGACCCAGTACTTC
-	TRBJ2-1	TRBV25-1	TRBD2	CASQGLAGIFNNEQFF	TGTGCCTCCCAGGGGCTAGCGGGAATTTTCAACAATGAGCAGTTCTTC
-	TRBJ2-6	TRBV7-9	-	CASSLATGSGANVLTF	TGTGCCAGCAGCTTAGCTACAGGGTCTGGGGCCAACGTCCTGACTTTC
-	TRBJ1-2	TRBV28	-	CASSLWTIYGYTF	TGTGCCAGCAGTTTGTGGACAATCTATGGCTACACCTTC
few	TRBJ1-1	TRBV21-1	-	CASSKSGRTEAFF	TGTGCCAGCAGCAAATCGGGGAGAACTGAAGCTTTCTTT
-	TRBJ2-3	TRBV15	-	CATSRGEPGKEPDTQYF	TGTGCCACCAGCAGAGGCGAACCGGGTAAGGAACCAGATACGCAGTATTTT
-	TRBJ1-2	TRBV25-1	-	CASSDGGALFGYTF	TGTGCCAGCAGTGATGGGGGGGCCCTATTTGGCTACACCTTC
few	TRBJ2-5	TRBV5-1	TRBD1	CASSEGTGLVRETQYF	TGCGCCAGCAGCGAAGGGACAGGGTTGGTGAGGGAGACCCAGTACTTC
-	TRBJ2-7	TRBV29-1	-	CSVWTAGHSYEQYF	TGCAGCGTCTGGACAGCTGGGCACTCCTACGAGCAGTACTTC
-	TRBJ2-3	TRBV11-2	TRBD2	CASSLGTSGRITDTQYF	TGTGCCAGCAGCTTGGGGACTAGCGGGAGGATCACAGATACGCAGTATTTT
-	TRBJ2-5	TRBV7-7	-	CASSLSPGTPETQYF	TGTGCCAGCAGTTTATCCCCCGGGACACCAGAGACCCAGTACTTC
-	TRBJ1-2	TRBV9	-	CASSVGGSDVGYTF	TGTGCCAGCAGCGTAGGAGGCTCTGATGTCGGCTACACCTTC
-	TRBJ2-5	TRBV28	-	CASTISVRAETQYF	TGTGCCAGCACTATCTCGGTCAGGGCAGAGACCCAGTACTTC
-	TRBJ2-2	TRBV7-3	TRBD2	CASRREGGAANTGELFF	TGTGCCAGCAGACGGGAGGGGGGGGCCGCGAACACCGGGGAGCTGTTTTTT
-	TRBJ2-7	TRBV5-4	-	CASSFRSPFFSYEQYF	TGTGCCAGCAGCTTCCGGAGTCCCTTCTTCTCCTACGAGCAGTACTTC
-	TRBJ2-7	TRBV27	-	CASRLRGAIEQYF	TGTGCCAGCAGGCTCCGGGGGGCGATCGAGCAGTACTTC
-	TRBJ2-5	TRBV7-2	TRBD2	CASSLVAGGQETQYF	TGTGCCAGCAGCTTAGTAGCGGGAGGGCAAGAGACCCAGTACTTC
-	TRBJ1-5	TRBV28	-	CASSLDDSYNQPQHF	TGTGCCAGCAGTTTAGATGACAGCTACAATCAGCCCCAGCATTTT
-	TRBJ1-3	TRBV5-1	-	CASSLGQGTSGNTIYF	TGCGCCAGCAGCTTGGGGCAGGGGACCTCTGGAAACACCATATATTTT
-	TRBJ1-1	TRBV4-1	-	CASSKRGGEDTEAFF	TGCGCCAGCAGCAAGAGGGGCGGGGAGGACACTGAAGCTTTCTTT
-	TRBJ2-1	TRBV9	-	CASSVDRDSSGNEQFF	TGTGCCAGCAGCGTAGACCGGGACTCCTCGGGGAATGAGCAGTTCTTC
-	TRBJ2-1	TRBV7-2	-	CASSLWTWGNEQFF	TGTGCCAGCAGCCTCTGGACTTGGGGCAATGAGCAGTTCTTC
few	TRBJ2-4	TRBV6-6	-	CASRWFGDQNIQYF	TGTGCCAGCCGTTGGTTCGGAGACCAAAACATTCAGTACTTC
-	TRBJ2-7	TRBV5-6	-	CASSLFYYEQYF	TGTGCCAGCAGCCTGTTTTACTACGAGCAGTACTTC
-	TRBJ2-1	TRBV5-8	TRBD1	CASSLWAGGSYNEQFF	TGTGCCAGCAGCTTGTGGGCAGGGGGCTCCTACAATGAGCAGTTCTTC